The 25 T cell receptor beta chains reported below all come from one sample, sequenced in a study of cytomegalovirus exposure and HLA in healthy donors. The PCR had 60 Vbeta and 13 Jbeta primers. Profiled with immunoSEQ multiplex PCR; TCRdb holds only in-frame clones, not every one. The sample comprises roughly 190,000 clones, roughly 80% of which are singletons, and 3.8% rests with the top ten. The material sequenced was PBMCs. Receptor source: a man aged 45-60 years in good health and CMV-seronegative.

This clone has a handful of counts. One junction end does not reproduce the germline sequence, and a read error may be involved. The chain uses TRBV14 and TRBJ1-3; the match to TRBD1 covers 10 bases. Per germline, CDR1 SGHDN and CDR2 FVKESK. This CDR3 has 10 residues. CDR3 nucleotides: TGTGCCAGCAGCGCTCCGGGACAGGGGTTT. Translation: CASSAPGQGF.

This chain uses TRBV20-1 with TRBJ1-1; D is unclear. The V gene lost 5 bases and the J gene lost 6 bases, with 10 bases spanning the gap. Germline values: CDR1 DFQATT, CDR2 SNEGSKA (reference sequence). This CDR3 comprises 11 residues. CDR3 protein: CSAVGEAEAFF. The CDR3 DNA reads as TGCAGTGCTGTAGGAGAGGCTGAAGCTTTCTTT.

This chain uses TRBV4-1 with TRBJ2-3; 10 nucleotides align to TRBD2. The J segment lost 2 bases and the V segment lost 5 bases, leaving 10 bases of the junction unmatched. The length of the CDR3 is 17 residues. Per the germline V gene, CDR1 is MGHRA and CDR2 is YSYEKL. The CDR3 DNA is TGCGCCAGCAGCGACACCTGGACTAGCGGACACACAGATACGCAGTATTTT. As protein: CASSDTWTSGHTDTQYF.

The rearrangement uses TRBV10-3 and TRBJ2-5; 10 bases map to TRBD1. With the DNA end fitting TRBJ2-7 better, the J assignment may be wrong. Germline V CDR1 and CDR2: ENHRY, SYGVKD. The CDR3 has 13 residues. CDR3 coding DNA: TGTGCCATTCGACAGGGGGCGACCTACGAGCAGTACTTC. This encodes CAIRQGATYEQYF.

The chain couples TRBV6-5 to TRBJ2-3; 9 bases are shared with TRBD1. Germline V gene sequence: CDR1 MNHEY, CDR2 SVGAGI. The CDR3 extends over 16 amino acids. J was trimmed by 3 bases and V by 4 bases; bases with no gene match: 8. CDR3 DNA: TGTGCCAGCAGTTCCCGACAGGGGGGACTGACAGATACGCAGTATTTT. Its protein is CASSSRQGGLTDTQYF.

The genes are TRBV11-2 and TRBJ1-5, with a possible D match to TRBD1 (5 bases). Trimming shortened V by 5 bases and J by 2 bases, and 16 bases separated the two germline ends. Germline CDR1 is SGHAT and CDR2 is FQNNGV. The CDR3 has 16 amino acids. CDR3 DNA sequence: TGTGCCAGCAGCCAGGGCGGCGGGGTAGGCAATCAGCCCCAGCATTTT. Its translation: CASSQGGGVGNQPQHF.

The CDR3 spells CASSPSGGRAGELFF. The CDR3 DNA sequence: TGTGCCAGCAGCCCTAGCGGGGGGAGAGCCGGGGAGCTGTTTTTT. The rearrangement links TRBV7-3 to TRBJ2-2; 11 bases align to TRBD2. This CDR3 is 15 amino acids long. J lost 6 bases, V lost 5 bases, and 5 bases had no gene match. The germline CDR1 and CDR2 sequences are SGHTA and FQGTGA.

The chain uses TRBV2 and TRBJ2-5, with a weak D call TRBD2 (7 bases). Gene TRBJ2-7 matches the end of the DNA better, so the J call may be wrong. Germline V lookup: CDR1 SNHLY, CDR2 FYNNEI. The CDR3 totals 15 residues. The DNA of the CDR3 is TGTGCCAGCAGTGGGGAGGGGGGGACTCGCTACGAGCAGTACTTC. It is translated as CASSGEGGTRYEQYF.

The chain employs TRBV15 and TRBJ2-1; unclear D gene. The CDR3 spans 16 residues. Germline CDR1 and CDR2: LNHNV and YYDKDF (reference sequence). V lost 1 base, J lost 0 bases, and 10 bases lay in between. The CDR3 reads CATSRVWASSYNEQFF. The CDR3 coding sequence is TGTGCCACCAGCAGAGTATGGGCCAGCTCCTACAATGAGCAGTTCTTC.

The CDR3 DNA reads as TGTGCCAGCAGTTCCCGACAGGCTGTCTATGGCTACACCTTC. Translation: CASSSRQAVYGYTF. The chain has TRBV6-5 and TRBJ1-2, with a possible D match to TRBD1 (6 bases). The CDR3 is 14 amino acids. V lost 4 bases and J 4 bases, leaving 13 bases between the germline ends. Per germline, CDR1 MNHEY and CDR2 SVGAGI.

The J gene is TRBJ2-1, the V gene TRBV5-5, with 11 bases identical to TRBD2. Germline-derived CDR1 and CDR2 are SGHKS and YYEKEE (reference sequence). The V and J ends lost 2 bases and 3 bases, in that order; junction bases with no gene match: 1. This CDR3 is 15 amino acids long. CDR3 in DNA: TGTGCCAGCAGCTTTACTAGCGGGGGCTACAATGAGCAGTTCTTC. Amino acids: CASSFTSGGYNEQFF.

The J gene is TRBJ2-1, the V gene TRBV7-8; 7 bases map to TRBD2. Germline CDR1 is SGHVS and CDR2 is FQNEAQ. The CDR3 length is 15 residues. V lost 6 bases, J lost 0 bases, and 5 bases stayed unmatched. Here the CDR3 reads CASRSSGASYNEQFF. As DNA, the CDR3 is TGTGCCAGCAGGTCAAGCGGGGCCTCCTACAATGAGCAGTTCTTC.

The chain carries TRBV18 and TRBJ2-3; a weak D match, TRBD2 (7 bases). The CDR3 runs to 17 residues. The germline CDR1 and CDR2 sequences are KGHSH and LQKENI. Trimming pared 6 bases from V and 5 bases from J, leaving 24 bases between. The CDR3 protein is CASSPLTIGGQGDTQYF. CDR3 DNA: TGTGCCAGCTCTCCCTTGACAATCGGGGGGCAGGGAGATACGCAGTATTTT.

The chain recombines TRBV4-1 with TRBJ1-5, with 7 bases aligning to TRBD1. The V and J ends lost 3 bases and 5 bases, in that order; junction bases with no gene match: 10. From germline, CDR1 is MGHRA and CDR2 YSYEKL. This CDR3 is built from 16 residues. The CDR3 here is CASSQYWDSKYQPQHF. The CDR3 bases are TGCGCCAGCAGCCAGTATTGGGACAGTAAATATCAGCCCCAGCATTTT.

This clone has just a few counts. The rearrangement links TRBV5-1 to TRBJ2-1, with a tentative D call TRBD2 (6 bases). V was pared by 3 bases and J by 5 bases, with 12 bases between. Germline loops: CDR1 SGHRS, CDR2 YFSETQ. This CDR3 contains 14 residues. The CDR3 region has the DNA TGCGCCAGCAGCTACACGGGACTCAACAATGAGCAGTTCTTC. Amino acid sequence: CASSYTGLNNEQFF. Supplemented by reference TRBV5-1 and TRBJ2-1, the full variable domain reads KAGVTQTPRYLIKTRGQQVTLSCSPISGHRSVSWYQQTPGQGLQFLFEYFSETQRNKGNFPGRFSGRQFSNSRSEMNVSTLELGDSALYLCASSYTGLNNEQFFGPGTRLTVL.

The genes are TRBV13 and TRBJ2-5; 8 bases agree with TRBD2. Trimming cost V 5 bases and J 5 bases; bases outside gene matches: 10. The CDR3 length is 15 residues. CDR1 is PRHDT and CDR2 is FYEKMQ in the germline V gene (reference sequence). DNA for the CDR3: TGTGCCAGCAGCACCCGTAGCGGGGCGGCGGAGACCCAGTACTTC. This codes for CASSTRSGAAETQYF.

This clone turned up a few times. The chain recombines TRBV10-3 with TRBJ1-3, with unresolved D. Germline CDR1 reads ENHRY; CDR2 reads SYGVKD. The CDR3 consists of 16 residues. Trimming left V 4 bases short and J 0 bases short, with 13 bases between. The CDR3 DNA sequence: TGTGCCATCAGTGGTCTTTCGGGGTCCTCTGGAAACACCATATATTTT. Protein sequence: CAISGLSGSSGNTIYF.

This chain connects TRBV5-4 to TRBJ1-4; D is undetermined. Germline V lookup: CDR1 SGHNT, CDR2 YYREEE (reference sequence). The V end lost 1 base, the J end lost 4 bases, and 5 bases lay between the germline ends. CDR3 length: 13 amino acids. The CDR3 is CASSLRDNEKLFF. The CDR3, as DNA: TGTGCCAGCAGCTTGCGGGATAATGAAAAACTGTTTTTT.

This clone has just one count. V gene TRBV30 combines with J gene TRBJ1-4; D unclear. The CDR3 loop spans 13 amino acids. Trimming took 4 bases from V and 8 from J, leaving 14 bases between them. Germline V gives CDR1 GTSNPN, CDR2 SVGIG (reference sequence). The CDR3 loop is CAWKRTPGEKLFF. For the CDR3, the DNA is TGTGCCTGGAAAAGGACTCCGGGGGAAAAACTGTTTTTT. Full variable domain (outside the CDR3, taken from reference TRBV30 and TRBJ1-4): SQTIHQWPATLVQPVGSPLSLECTVEGTSNPNLYWYRQAAGRGLQLLFYSVGIGQISSEVPQNLSASRPQDRQFILSSKKLLLSDSGFYLCAWKRTPGEKLFFGSGTQLSVL.

About this clone: At one end the junction does not follow the germline gene, possibly because of a read error. This chain joins TRBV11-2 and TRBJ1-3; perhaps TRBD1 as D (5 bases). Germline values: CDR1 SGHAT, CDR2 FQNNGV. The CDR3 totals 14 residues. CDR3 loop: CASSLDRIGNTIYF. DNA for the CDR3: TGTGCCAGCAGCCTAGACAGAATTGGAAACACCATATATTTT.

This clone occurred a few times. The chain carries TRBV5-6 and TRBJ2-7; TRBD1 is a possible D gene (6 bases). This CDR3 comprises 16 residues. Germline-derived CDR1 and CDR2 are SGHDT and YYEEEE. V dropped 4 bases and J dropped 5 bases, with 22 bases sitting between them. The CDR3 sequence is CASSPGQGFLRNEQYF. The CDR3 coding sequence is TGTGCCAGCAGCCCCGGTCAGGGGTTCCTCCGGAACGAGCAGTACTTC.

This chain uses TRBV4-3 with TRBJ2-3; a weak D match, TRBD1 (5 bases). This CDR3 is 14 amino acids long. Trimming took 3 bases from V and 2 from J, leaving 9 bases between them. Germline V gene lookup returns CDR1 LGHNA and CDR2 YSLEER. CDR3 sequence (DNA): TGCGCCAGCAGCCATGGACACCCCACAGATACGCAGTATTTT. Translated, it gives CASSHGHPTDTQYF.

This chain joins TRBV6-5 and TRBJ1-1; the D gene is possibly TRBD1 (6 bases). V was cut by 4 bases and J by 0 bases, with 12 bases left in between. In germline, CDR1 is MNHEY, CDR2 SVGAGI. This CDR3 spans 15 amino acids. CDR3 DNA sequence: TGTGCCAGCAGTTCCGAACAGGGACTGAACACTGAAGCTTTCTTT. Encoded protein: CASSSEQGLNTEAFF.

This clone was observed a few times. The chain recombines TRBV7-9 with TRBJ2-3; tentatively, D is TRBD2 (5 bases). CDR3 length: 15 amino acids. From germline, CDR1 is SEHNR and CDR2 FQNEAQ (reference sequence). V was shortened by 11 bases and J by 4 bases, with 22 bases between the two germline ends. The CDR3 is CAVAEGSKLADTQYF. The DNA of the CDR3 is TGTGCCGTAGCCGAGGGAAGCAAGTTGGCAGATACGCAGTATTTT.

This clone was detected only once. The chain is built from TRBV4-2 and TRBJ2-1; TRBD2 aligns across 7 bases. The CDR3 is 13 residues long. With 3 bases clipped from V and 8 bases from J, the junction kept 4 bases outside the gene matches. The germline V gene has CDR1 LGHNA and CDR2 YNFKEQ. CDR3 bases: TGTGCCAGCAGCCATACCCTAGCGGATGAGCAGTTCTTC. It specifies CASSHTLADEQFF.